These 5 T cell receptor beta chains were all obtained from the same sample, sequenced in a study of cytomegalovirus exposure and HLA in healthy donors. Use of 60 Vbeta and 13 Jbeta primers characterized the PCR. Measured with immunoSEQ multiplex PCR; TCRdb has only the in-frame clones, and not every one. The table lists approximately 150,000 clones, around 86% of them singletons, with 2.5% to 3.5% in the top ten. The sample taken for sequencing was PBMCs. The receptors derive from a woman aged 25-40 years in good health and CMV-seronegative.

The chain joins TRBV29-1 to TRBJ2-3; D uncertain. Germline V gives CDR1 SQVTM, CDR2 ANQGSEA. There are 12 residues in the CDR3. Trimming shortened V by 1 base and J by 4 bases, and 6 bases separated the two germline ends. DNA for the CDR3: TGCAGCGTTGAAGGGCCCCCAGATACGCAGTATTTT. Translated: CSVEGPPDTQYF.

The chain combines TRBV2 with TRBJ2-6, with D possibly being TRBD2 (5 bases). CDR1 is SNHLY and CDR2 is FYNNEI in the germline V gene. The CDR3 totals 14 residues. Trimming took off 6 bases at V and 5 bases at J, with 11 bases between the two ends. CDR3 nucleotides: TGTGCCAGCAGCAGCGGAGTCTGGGCCAACGTCCTGACTTTC. Translated, it gives CASSSGVWANVLTF.

This chain joins TRBV5-1 and TRBJ2-3; 8 bases are a match to TRBD1. From germline, CDR1 is SGHRS and CDR2 YFSETQ. The J segment lost 3 bases and the V segment lost 4 bases, leaving 7 bases of the junction unmatched. The CDR3 length is 15 residues. CDR3: CASSPGQVPTDTQYF. CDR3 DNA sequence: TGCGCCAGCAGCCCGGGACAGGTTCCTACAGATACGCAGTATTTT.

The rearrangement joins TRBV25-1 to TRBJ1-2; 8 bases agree with TRBD1. Looked up from germline, CDR1 is MGHDK and CDR2 is SYGVNS. Trimming took 4 bases from V and 6 from J; bases not matched to a gene: 7. The CDR3 is made up of 14 amino acids. CDR3 amino acids: CASSGAGGRHGYTF. The CDR3 DNA is TGTGCCAGCAGTGGGGCAGGGGGCAGGCATGGCTACACCTTC.

V is TRBV5-5 and J is TRBJ2-2; tentative D call: TRBD1 (5 bases). The CDR3 extends over 15 amino acids. In germline, CDR1 is SGHKS, CDR2 YYEKEE (reference sequence). V gave up 5 bases and J gave up 2 bases, with 13 bases separating them. The CDR3 coding sequence is TGTGCCAGCAGTTTCCGACAGTTCAACACCGGGGAGCTGTTTTTT. Its protein is CASSFRQFNTGELFF.